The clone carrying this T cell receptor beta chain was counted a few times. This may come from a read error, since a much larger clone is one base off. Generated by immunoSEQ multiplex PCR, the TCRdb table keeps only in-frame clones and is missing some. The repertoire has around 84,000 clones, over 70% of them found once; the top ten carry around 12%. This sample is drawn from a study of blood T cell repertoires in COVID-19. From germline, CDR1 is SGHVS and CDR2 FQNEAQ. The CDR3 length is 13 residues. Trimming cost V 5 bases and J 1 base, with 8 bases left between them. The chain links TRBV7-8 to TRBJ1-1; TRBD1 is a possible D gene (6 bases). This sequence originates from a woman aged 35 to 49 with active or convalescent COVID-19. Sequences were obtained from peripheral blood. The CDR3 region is CASSKQGNTEAFF. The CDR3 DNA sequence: TGTGCCAGCAGCAAACAGGGGAACACTGAAGCTTTCTTT.